The clone carrying this T cell receptor beta chain showed up just once. Its antigen is currently unknown. Trimming shortened V by 3 bases and J by 0 bases, and 21 bases separated the two germline ends. This CDR3 comprises 19 residues. The V gene's germline CDR1 is SNHLY and CDR2 FYNNEI. This sample stems from a study of CD8+ T cells in alopecia areata. Study-wide context: For the treated group, dosing was oral tofacitinib at 5 to 10 mg twice daily. The study, taken as a whole, reports: Having just one nonresponder leaves the connection between baseline CD8+ expansion and response unresolved.

It was cDNA, reverse transcribed from extracted RNA, that served as the sequencing template. TCRdb's copy holds only in-frame clones and misses some; the assay was immunoSEQ multiplex PCR. The sample lists hundreds of thousands of clones, 58% occurring once. Treatment meaning: oral pan-JAK inhibitor, 5-10 mg twice daily. Both CD4+ and CD8+ T cells were separated by sorting PBMCs. The chain combines TRBV2 with TRBJ1-5; tentative D call: TRBD1 (5 bases). This receptor was obtained from a human donor with alopecia areata. The sequencing here drew on CD4+ T cells sorted from blood, taken at week 24, from a patient treated with tofacitinib. DNA of the CDR3: TGTGCCAGCAGTGACGGCTTACCGGAATCAGGGAATAGCAATCAGCCCCAGCATTTT. It specifies CASSDGLPESGNSNQPQHF. Together with reference TRBV2 and TRBJ1-5, the CDR3 gives the full variable domain: EPEVTQTPSHQVTQMGQEVILRCVPISNHLYFYWYRQILGQKVEFLVSFYNNEISEKSEIFDDQFSVERPDGSNFTLKIRSTKLEDSAMYFCASSDGLPESGNSNQPQHFGDGTRLSIL.